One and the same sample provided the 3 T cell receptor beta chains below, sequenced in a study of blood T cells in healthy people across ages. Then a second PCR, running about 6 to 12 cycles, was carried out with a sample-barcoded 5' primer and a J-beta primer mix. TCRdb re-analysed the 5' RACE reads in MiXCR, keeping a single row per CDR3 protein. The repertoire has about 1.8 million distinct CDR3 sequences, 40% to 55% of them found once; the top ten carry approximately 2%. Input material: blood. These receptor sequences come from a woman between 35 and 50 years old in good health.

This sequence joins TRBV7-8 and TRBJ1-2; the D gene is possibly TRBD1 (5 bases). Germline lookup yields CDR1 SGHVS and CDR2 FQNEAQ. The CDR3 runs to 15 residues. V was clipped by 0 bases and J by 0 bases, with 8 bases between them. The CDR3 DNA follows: TGTGCCAGCAGCTTAGCGACAGCAGCTAACTATGGCTACACCTTC. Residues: CASSLATAANYGYTF.

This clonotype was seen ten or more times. CDR3 DNA sequence: TGCAGCGTTGTTATGGGGGCCTACGAGCAGTACTTC. It codes for CSVVMGAYEQYF. This chain joins TRBV29-1 and TRBJ2-7; D is possibly TRBD1 or TRBD2 (5 bases each). The CDR3 totals 12 residues. Per the germline V gene, CDR1 is SQVTM and CDR2 is ANQGSEA. V shed 4 bases and J shed 2 bases, with 9 bases lying between them.

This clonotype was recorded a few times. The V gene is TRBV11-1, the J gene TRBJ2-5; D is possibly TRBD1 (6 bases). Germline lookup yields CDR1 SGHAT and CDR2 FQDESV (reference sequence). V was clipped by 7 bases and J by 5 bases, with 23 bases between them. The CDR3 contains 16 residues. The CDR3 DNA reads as TGTGCCAGCACCGAAACGCAAGGGGGACCTTTGGAGACCCAGTACTTC. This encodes CASTETQGGPLETQYF.